The next 31 T cell receptor beta chains were all read from a single sample in a study of T cells after yellow fever vaccination. MiXCR, run by TCRdb on the 5' RACE reads, gives a single entry per CDR3 protein. Of more than 45,000 distinct CDR3 sequences detected, 5.7% appear once; the ten largest clones hold 30% to 35%. Source: PBMCs, either bulk or a sorted T-cell subset (CD4+, CD8+, memory, or dextramer-sorted; not recorded which), taken on the day of the yellow fever booster vaccination. All receptors derive from a man aged 18 to 30 who received the YFV17D yellow fever vaccine.

This clonotype occurred many times. The chain joins TRBV10-3 to TRBJ2-5; the match to TRBD1 covers 8 bases. Germline loops: CDR1 ENHRY, CDR2 SYGVKD. There are 15 residues in the CDR3. V dropped 1 base and J dropped 2; count of bases not matched to a gene: 3. DNA of the CDR3: TGTGCCATCAGTGAGTACAGGGGGTCACAAGAGACCCAGTACTTC. It translates to CAISEYRGSQETQYF.

This clonotype was seen repeatedly, ten times or more. The rearrangement joins TRBV5-1 to TRBJ2-3; D may correspond to TRBD1 or TRBD2 (6 bases each). V was clipped by 1 base and J by 6 bases, with 12 bases between them. This CDR3 spans 14 amino acids. Per germline, CDR1 SGHRS and CDR2 YFSETQ. CDR3 region: CASSLWQGRDTQYF. CDR3 DNA: TGCGCCAGCAGCTTGTGGCAGGGGAGGGATACGCAGTATTTT.

This clonotype was counted at least ten times. This chain uses TRBV7-8 with TRBJ2-7; D is ambiguous. The ends were cut back, 1 base at V and 6 bases at J, with 7 bases in the middle. This CDR3 comprises 12 residues. Per the germline V gene, CDR1 is SGHVS and CDR2 is FQNEAQ. The CDR3 here is CASSLDASEQYV. CDR3 DNA sequence: TGTGCCAGCAGCTTAGATGCGAGCGAGCAGTACGTC.

This clonotype has a handful of counts. V usage is TRBV4-2 and J usage is TRBJ2-3, with D possibly TRBD1 on 5 matching bases. This CDR3 is built from 16 residues. CDR1 and CDR2 from the germline V gene are LGHNA and YNFKEQ. V lost 4 bases to trimming and J lost 0 bases, with 14 bases between them. CDR3 region: CASSPLGHISTDTQYF. The CDR3 nucleotides read TGTGCCAGCAGCCCCCTCGGACACATTAGCACAGATACGCAGTATTTT.

This clonotype was counted a few times. This chain joins TRBV19 and TRBJ1-5, with a tentative D call TRBD1 (6 bases). The CDR3 runs to 17 residues. Between the trimmed V and J ends, which lost 5 bases and 5 bases, there was a span of 22 bases. Germline V gene data show CDR1 as LNHDA and CDR2 as SQIVND (reference sequence). For the CDR3, the DNA is TGTGCCAGTAGTGCCAATCCCAACCGGGACAAGCATCAGCCCCAGCATTTT. The encoded protein is CASSANPNRDKHQPQHF.

This clonotype was recorded many times. This chain links TRBV5-6 with TRBJ1-5; unclear D gene. The germline V gene encodes CDR1 SGHDT and CDR2 YYEEEE. The CDR3 has 13 residues. The V and J ends lost 0 bases and 5 bases respectively, with 6 bases between them. The CDR3 loop is CASSLGGHQPQHF. In DNA, the CDR3 is TGTGCCAGCAGCTTGGGTGGCCATCAGCCCCAGCATTTT.

The sample holds many counts of this clonotype. The rearrangement joins TRBV12-3 or TRBV12-4 to TRBJ2-1, with D perhaps assigned TRBD1 or TRBD2 (6 bases each). The CDR3 contains 14 residues. The germline V and J ends were trimmed by 8 bases and 8 bases, with 19 bases remaining between them. The CDR3 spells CASGVPRGAHEQFF. In DNA, the CDR3 is TGTGCCAGCGGGGTCCCGAGGGGGGCCCATGAGCAGTTCTTC.

This clonotype was seen many times. V and J are TRBV5-5 and TRBJ1-3; D unresolved. Trimming left V 3 bases short and J 0 bases short, with 13 bases between. The V gene's germline CDR1 is SGHKS and CDR2 YYEKEE (reference sequence). This CDR3 is built from 16 residues. The CDR3 region has the DNA TGTGCCAGCAGCTCGGACGGATTATACTCTGGAAACACCATATATTTT. Translating gives CASSSDGLYSGNTIYF.

This clonotype was observed a few times. V is TRBV7-9 and J is TRBJ2-4, with D perhaps TRBD2 (6 bases). The germline V gene has CDR1 SEHNR and CDR2 FQNEAQ (reference sequence). The CDR3 totals 16 residues. The germline V and J ends were trimmed by 1 base and 8 bases, with 18 bases remaining between them. Here the CDR3 DNA reads TGTGCCAGCAGCTTAGGATTGAGGAGGGGCTGGGACATTCAGTACTTC. The encoded protein is CASSLGLRRGWDIQYF.

This clonotype was observed many times. V is TRBV20-1 and J is TRBJ2-1, with D maybe TRBD2 (6 bases). Trimming cost V 3 bases and J 0 bases, with 12 bases left between them. The CDR3 spans 15 residues. Germline V gene lookup returns CDR1 DFQATT and CDR2 SNEGSKA (reference sequence). In DNA, the CDR3 is TGCAGTGCTAGCTTCAGCGGGTCCTCCTACAATGAGCAGTTCTTC. Its translation: CSASFSGSSYNEQFF.

The table lists this clonotype with a few counts. This chain connects TRBV7-9 to TRBJ1-2, with 8 bases identical to TRBD1. The V segment lost 1 base and the J segment 7 bases; nucleotides outside the gene matches: 5. The CDR3 covers 14 residues. Per the germline V gene, CDR1 is SEHNR and CDR2 is FQNEAQ (reference sequence). The DNA for the CDR3 is TGTGCCAGCAGCTTAGATACAGGGGGTCTTGGCTACACCTTC. Residues: CASSLDTGGLGYTF.

This clonotype was picked up many times. The chain links TRBV27 to TRBJ2-2; 9 nucleotides match TRBD2. CDR1 and CDR2 from the germline V gene are MNHEY and SMNVEV (reference sequence). V lost 3 bases, J lost 6 bases, and 14 bases stayed unmatched. This CDR3 contains 18 residues. The CDR3 nucleotides are TGTGCCAGCAGTTTCTCACAGGGACTAGCAGGGGTCGCCGGGGAGCTGTTTTTT. This encodes CASSFSQGLAGVAGELFF.

As regards this clonotype: One end of the junction fails to match germline, which may point to a read error. The chain uses TRBV7-9 and TRBJ1-6, with D possibly TRBD1 on 5 matching bases. CDR3 size: 15 residues. Germline V gene data show CDR1 as SEHNR and CDR2 as FQNEAQ (reference sequence). This CDR3 reads CANSSGRLGVSPLHF. The CDR3 DNA reads as TGTGCCAACAGCTCCGGGAGACTGGGGGTCTCACCCCTCCACTTT.

This clonotype was found many times. This chain uses TRBV6-5 with TRBJ1-2, with 7 bases that match TRBD1. CDR1 MNHEY and CDR2 SVGAGI come from the germline V gene. This CDR3 region has 13 residues. The junction had 6 bases not matched to a gene; V was cut back by 1 base and J by 10 bases. The CDR3 is CASSYWTGDSYTF. The CDR3 region has the DNA TGTGCCAGCAGTTACTGGACAGGTGATTCCTACACCTTC.

The chain combines TRBV20-1 with TRBJ2-1; 15 bases are a match to TRBD2. CDR1 is DFQATT, CDR2 SNEGSKA, per germline (reference sequence). V was pared by 2 bases and J by 9 bases, with 5 bases of the junction left unmatched. This CDR3 contains 15 residues. This CDR3 reads CSARWTSGGAGEQFF. The DNA of the CDR3 is TGCAGTGCTAGATGGACTAGCGGGGGGGCCGGTGAGCAGTTCTTC.

This clonotype was detected many times. This sequence joins TRBV5-1 and TRBJ2-2; no clear D gene. With 4 bases removed from V and 0 bases from J, the gap between germline ends came to 10 bases. This CDR3 has 15 amino acids. Germline V lookup: CDR1 SGHRS, CDR2 YFSETQ. For the CDR3, the DNA is TGCGCCAGCAGCACCGGGCAGACGAACACCGGGGAGCTGTTTTTT. This gives the protein CASSTGQTNTGELFF.

V usage is TRBV28 and J usage is TRBJ1-1; D possibly corresponds to TRBD1 (5 bases). Trimming took 2 bases from V and 8 from J, leaving 12 bases between them. Germline V gene data show CDR1 as MDHEN and CDR2 as SYDVKM. The length of the CDR3 is 13 residues. CDR3 sequence reads: CASSLRAGSEAFF. CDR3 DNA sequence: TGTGCCAGCAGTTTAAGGGCAGGGAGCGAAGCTTTCTTT.

This clonotype came up many times. The V call is TRBV4-1, the J call TRBJ1-2; D might be TRBD1 (6 bases). Per germline, CDR1 MGHRA and CDR2 YSYEKL. This CDR3 region has 17 residues. Trimming shortened V by 1 base and J by 0 bases, and 15 bases separated the two germline ends. The CDR3 DNA is TGCGCCAGCAGCCAAGGTTATTCGGACAGAGCTAACTATGGCTACACCTTC. Protein sequence: CASSQGYSDRANYGYTF.

This clonotype was seen many times. The CDR3 DNA reads as TGCGCCAGCAGCTCAGCAGGGTTGCCTGGGGCCAACGTCCTGACTTTC. Its translation: CASSSAGLPGANVLTF. The chain joins TRBV5-1 to TRBJ2-6, with D tentatively TRBD1 (5 bases). The CDR3 runs 16 residues. The V and J ends lost 3 bases and 2 bases respectively, with 12 bases between them. Germline lookup yields CDR1 SGHRS and CDR2 YFSETQ.

This clonotype was counted only a few times. V and J are TRBV27 and TRBJ1-1; no clear D. V was shortened by 2 bases and J by 4 bases, with 11 bases between the two germline ends. Germline assignment: CDR1 MNHEY and CDR2 SMNVEV (reference sequence). The CDR3 is 14 amino acids. The CDR3: CASSLEPRRTEAFF. The CDR3 DNA sequence: TGTGCCAGCAGTTTAGAGCCACGACGCACTGAAGCTTTCTTT.

A few counts support this clonotype. The V and J genes are TRBV7-9 and TRBJ1-1; 11 positions agree with TRBD1. Looked up from germline, CDR1 is SEHNR and CDR2 is FQNEAQ (reference sequence). V trimming: 5 bases; J trimming: 6 bases; junction bases outside the gene matches: 11. The CDR3 totals 16 residues. The DNA of the CDR3 is TGTGCCAGCAGCCCAGGGGGCGGACAGGGGGCTTCTGAAGCTTTCTTT. Residues: CASSPGGGQGASEAFF.

This clonotype has at least ten counts. The rearrangement links TRBV6-2 or TRBV6-3 to TRBJ2-7; 9 positions match TRBD1. Looked up from germline, CDR1 is MNHEY and CDR2 is SVGEGT. CDR3 length equals 16 residues. The V and J ends lost 4 bases and 0 bases, in that order; junction bases with no gene match: 7. The CDR3 loop is CASSFAGQGSSYEQYV. The CDR3 nucleotides read TGTGCCAGCAGTTTCGCGGGACAGGGCTCCTCCTACGAGCAGTACGTC.

This clonotype turned up a few times. The gene calls are TRBV7-9 and TRBJ1-1, with unresolved D. This CDR3 has 15 residues. Between the trimmed V and J ends, which lost 0 bases and 1 base, there was a span of 9 bases. Germline CDR1 reads SEHNR; CDR2 reads FQNEAQ (reference sequence). The CDR3 region is CASSLAREGNTEAFF. The CDR3 DNA reads TGTGCCAGCAGCTTAGCGCGAGAGGGGAACACTGAAGCTTTCTTT.

The chain carries TRBV4-3 and TRBJ1-1; D is perhaps TRBD1 (6 bases). This CDR3 comprises 16 residues. CDR1 and CDR2 (germline): LGHNA, YSLEER. Trimming removed 1 base from V and 5 bases from J, with 17 bases in between. For the CDR3, the DNA is TGCGCCAGCAGCCAAGGGGTGGGCCGGGGGCAGACTGAAGCTTTCTTT. It translates to CASSQGVGRGQTEAFF.

In its sample, this clonotype was seen many times. CDR3 nucleotide sequence: TGTGCCAGCAGTTTGATGGGGGAAGCAGATACGCAGTATTTT. Protein product: CASSLMGEADTQYF. V and J are TRBV12-3 or TRBV12-4 and TRBJ2-3; D is perhaps TRBD1 or TRBD2 (5 bases each). CDR3 length equals 14 residues. Between the trimmed V and J ends, which lost 3 bases and 4 bases, there was a span of 11 bases.

At least ten counts were recorded for this clonotype. The V call is TRBV4-3, the J call TRBJ1-1; D might be TRBD1 (5 bases). Trimming removed 1 base at V and 5 bases at J, with 11 bases between. The CDR3 has 14 amino acids. Germline V gene lookup returns CDR1 LGHNA and CDR2 YSLEER. As DNA, the CDR3 is TGCGCCAGCAGCCAAGGGACACGGGAGACTGAAGCTTTCTTT. Its protein product is CASSQGTRETEAFF.

This clonotype was recorded at least ten times. This chain joins TRBV20-1 and TRBJ1-1; TRBD1 aligns across 11 bases. The trim removed 0 bases at V and 4 bases at J, leaving 7 bases unmatched. The germline V gene encodes CDR1 DFQATT and CDR2 SNEGSKA (reference sequence). CDR3 length: 16 amino acids. The CDR3 protein is CSARDRDRGKVTEAFF. In DNA form, the CDR3 reads TGCAGTGCTAGAGATAGGGACAGGGGGAAGGTCACTGAAGCTTTCTTT.

This clonotype has a handful of counts. The J gene is TRBJ2-2, the V gene TRBV7-2; TRBD2 matches at 13 bases. The CDR3 covers 16 residues. V trimming: 4 bases; J trimming: 7 bases; junction bases outside the gene matches: 6. Germline CDR1 SGHTA, CDR2 FQGNSA. CDR3 DNA sequence: TGTGCCAGCAGCTCACTAGCGGGGGGGCCGGACGGGGAGCTGTTTTTT. Amino acids: CASSSLAGGPDGELFF.

This clonotype was picked up many times. The chain joins TRBV9 to TRBJ1-4, with a tentative D call TRBD1 (5 bases). The CDR3 is 15 amino acids. Germline V gene data show CDR1 as SGDLS and CDR2 as YYNGEE. V was trimmed by 4 bases and J by 4 bases, leaving 14 bases between them. In DNA form, the CDR3 reads TGTGCCAGCAGCACCCAGGGCACTCTTAATGAAAAACTGTTTTTT. Its translation: CASSTQGTLNEKLFF. Full variable domain (rest looked up from reference TRBV9 and TRBJ1-4): DSGVTQTPKHLITATGQRVTLRCSPRSGDLSVYWYQQSLDQGLQFLIQYYNGEERAKGNILERFSAQQFPDLHSELNLSSLELGDSALYFCASSTQGTLNEKLFFGSGTQLSVL.

This clonotype was observed a few times. The rearrangement links TRBV7-9 to TRBJ2-5; D not certain. V lost 1 base, J lost 4 bases, and 7 bases lay in between. Germline assignment: CDR1 SEHNR and CDR2 FQNEAQ (reference sequence). There are 13 residues in the CDR3. The CDR3 sequence is CASSLDNGETQYF. CDR3 DNA sequence: TGTGCCAGCAGCTTAGACAACGGAGAGACCCAGTACTTC.

This clonotype was counted ten times or more. This sequence joins TRBV12-3 or TRBV12-4 and TRBJ2-5, with TRBD1 matching over 9 bases. The CDR3 is 15 residues long. After removal of 0 bases from V and 6 bases from J, the junction contained 5 bases not matched to a gene. CDR3 in DNA: TGTGCCAGCAGTTTAGCGGGGACAGGGTATCAGACCCAGTACTTC. Protein sequence: CASSLAGTGYQTQYF.